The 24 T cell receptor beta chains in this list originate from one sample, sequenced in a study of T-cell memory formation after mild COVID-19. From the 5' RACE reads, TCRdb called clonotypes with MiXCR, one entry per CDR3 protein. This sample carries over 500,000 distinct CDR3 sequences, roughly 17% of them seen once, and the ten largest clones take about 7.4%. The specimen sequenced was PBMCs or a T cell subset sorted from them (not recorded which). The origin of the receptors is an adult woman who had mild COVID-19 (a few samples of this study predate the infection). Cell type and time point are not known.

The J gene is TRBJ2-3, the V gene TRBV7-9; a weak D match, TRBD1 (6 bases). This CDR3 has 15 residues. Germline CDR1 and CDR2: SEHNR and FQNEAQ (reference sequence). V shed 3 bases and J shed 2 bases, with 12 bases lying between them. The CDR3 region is CASSFQGRYTDTQYF. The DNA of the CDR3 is TGTGCCAGCAGCTTCCAGGGGCGATACACAGATACGCAGTATTTT.

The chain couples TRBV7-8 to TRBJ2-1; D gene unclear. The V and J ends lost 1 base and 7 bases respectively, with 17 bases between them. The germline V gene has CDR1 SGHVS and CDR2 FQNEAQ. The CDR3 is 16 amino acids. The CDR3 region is CASSLGIGPPRNEQFF. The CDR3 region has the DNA TGTGCCAGCAGCTTAGGAATCGGGCCCCCCCGGAATGAGCAGTTCTTC. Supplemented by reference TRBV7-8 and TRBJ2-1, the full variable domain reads GAGVSQSPRYKVAKRGQDVALRCDPISGHVSLFWYQQALGQGPEFLTYFQNEAQLDKSGLPSDRFFAERPEGSVSTLKIQRTQQEDSAVYLCASSLGIGPPRNEQFFGPGTRLTVL.

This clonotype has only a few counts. The CDR3 sequence is CASSRVTTGRDSPLHF. CDR3 DNA: TGTGCCAGCAGTCGGGTTACGACAGGGAGGGATTCACCCCTCCACTTT. The chain uses TRBV7-2 and TRBJ1-6; 7 nucleotides agree with TRBD1. V trimming: 6 bases; J trimming: 8 bases; junction bases outside the gene matches: 13. Germline loops: CDR1 SGHTA, CDR2 FQGNSA. The CDR3 contains 16 residues.

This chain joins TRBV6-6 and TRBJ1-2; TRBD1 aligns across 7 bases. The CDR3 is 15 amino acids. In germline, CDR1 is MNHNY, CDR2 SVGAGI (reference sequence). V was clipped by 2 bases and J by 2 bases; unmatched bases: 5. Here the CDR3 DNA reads TGTGCCAGCAGTTACCCCCAGGGGGACAACTATGGCTACACCTTC. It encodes CASSYPQGDNYGYTF.

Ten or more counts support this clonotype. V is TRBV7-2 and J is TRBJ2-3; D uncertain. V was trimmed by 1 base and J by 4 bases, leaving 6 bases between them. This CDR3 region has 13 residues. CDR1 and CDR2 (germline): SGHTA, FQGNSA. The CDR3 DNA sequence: TGTGCCAGCAGCTTAGTTGGGCCAGATACGCAGTATTTT. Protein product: CASSLVGPDTQYF.

CDR3 bases: TGTGCCACCAGCAGAGAGGTTGACTACAATGAGCAGTTCTTC. The encoded protein is CATSREVDYNEQFF. The rearrangement links TRBV15 to TRBJ2-1; D uncertain. The CDR3 contains 14 residues. V was shortened by 0 bases and J by 3 bases, with 6 bases between the two germline ends. CDR1 is LNHNV, CDR2 YYDKDF, per germline (reference sequence). The variable domain in full, with the rest retrieved from reference TRBV15 and TRBJ2-1, is DAMVIQNPRYQVTQFGKPVTLSCSQTLNHNVMYWYQQKSSQAPKLLFHYYDKDFNNEADTPDNFQSRRPNTSFCFLDIRSPGLGDTAMYLCATSREVDYNEQFFGPGTRLTVL.

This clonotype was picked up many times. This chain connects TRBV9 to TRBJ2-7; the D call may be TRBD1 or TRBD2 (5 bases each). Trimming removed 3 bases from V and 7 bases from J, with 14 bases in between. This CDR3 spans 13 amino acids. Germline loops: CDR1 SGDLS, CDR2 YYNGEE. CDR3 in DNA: TGTGCCAGCAGCGGAGGGACGGTTGGTGAGCAGTACTTC. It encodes CASSGGTVGEQYF.

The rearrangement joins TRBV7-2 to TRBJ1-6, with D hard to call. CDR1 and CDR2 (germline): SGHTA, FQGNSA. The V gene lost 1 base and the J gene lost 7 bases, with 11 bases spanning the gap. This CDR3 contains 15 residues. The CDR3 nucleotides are TGTGCCAGCAGCTTAGTGGTCAGCCGAAATTCACCCCTCCACTTT. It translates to CASSLVVSRNSPLHF.

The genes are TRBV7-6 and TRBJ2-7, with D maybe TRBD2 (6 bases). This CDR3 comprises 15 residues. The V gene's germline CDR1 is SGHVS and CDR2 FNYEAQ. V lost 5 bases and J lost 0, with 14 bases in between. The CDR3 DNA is TGTGCCAGCAGCCATCCTAGCGCCAGCTCCTACGAGCAGTACTTC. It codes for CASSHPSASSYEQYF.

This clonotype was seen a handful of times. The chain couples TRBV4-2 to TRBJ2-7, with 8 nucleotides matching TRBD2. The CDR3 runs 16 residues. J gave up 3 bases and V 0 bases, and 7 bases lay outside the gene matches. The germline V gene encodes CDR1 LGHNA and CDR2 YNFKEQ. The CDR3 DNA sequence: TGTGCCAGCAGCCAAGATACGGGAGGGAGGTACTACGAGCAGTACTTC. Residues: CASSQDTGGRYYEQYF.

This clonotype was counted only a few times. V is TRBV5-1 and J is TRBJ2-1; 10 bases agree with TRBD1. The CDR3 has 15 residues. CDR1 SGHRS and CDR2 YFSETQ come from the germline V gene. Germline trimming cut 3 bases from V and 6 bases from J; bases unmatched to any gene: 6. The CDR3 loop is CASSYRDRGVNEQFF. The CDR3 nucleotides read TGCGCCAGCAGCTACCGGGACAGGGGAGTCAATGAGCAGTTCTTC. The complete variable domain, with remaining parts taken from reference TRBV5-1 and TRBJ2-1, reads KAGVTQTPRYLIKTRGQQVTLSCSPISGHRSVSWYQQTPGQGLQFLFEYFSETQRNKGNFPGRFSGRQFSNSRSEMNVSTLELGDSALYLCASSYRDRGVNEQFFGPGTRLTVL.

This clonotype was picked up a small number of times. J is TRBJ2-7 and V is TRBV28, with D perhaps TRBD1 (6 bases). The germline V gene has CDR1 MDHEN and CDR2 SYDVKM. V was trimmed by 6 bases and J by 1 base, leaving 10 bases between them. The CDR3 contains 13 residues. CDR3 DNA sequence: TGTGCCAGCAGACCCGGACAGTCCTACGAGCAGTACTTC. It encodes CASRPGQSYEQYF.

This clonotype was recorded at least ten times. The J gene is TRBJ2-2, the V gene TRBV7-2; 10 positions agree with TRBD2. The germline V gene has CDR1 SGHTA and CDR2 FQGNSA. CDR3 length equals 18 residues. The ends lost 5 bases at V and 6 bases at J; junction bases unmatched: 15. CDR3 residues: CASSTRASGSYRAGELFF. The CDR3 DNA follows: TGTGCCAGCAGCACCCGGGCTAGCGGGAGTTACAGGGCCGGGGAGCTGTTTTTT.

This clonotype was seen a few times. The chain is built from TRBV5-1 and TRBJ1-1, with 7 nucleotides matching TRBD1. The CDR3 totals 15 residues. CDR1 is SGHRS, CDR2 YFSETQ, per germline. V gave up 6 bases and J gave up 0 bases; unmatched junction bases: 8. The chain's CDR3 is CASIGTAGLNTEAFF. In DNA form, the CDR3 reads TGCGCCAGCATCGGGACAGCCGGATTGAACACTGAAGCTTTCTTT.

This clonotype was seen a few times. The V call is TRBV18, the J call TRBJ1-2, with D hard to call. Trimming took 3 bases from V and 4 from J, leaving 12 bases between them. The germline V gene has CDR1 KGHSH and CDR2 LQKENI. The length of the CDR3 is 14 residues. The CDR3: CASSPVGGSYGYTF. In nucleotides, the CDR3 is TGTGCCAGCTCACCGGTTGGAGGTAGCTATGGCTACACCTTC.

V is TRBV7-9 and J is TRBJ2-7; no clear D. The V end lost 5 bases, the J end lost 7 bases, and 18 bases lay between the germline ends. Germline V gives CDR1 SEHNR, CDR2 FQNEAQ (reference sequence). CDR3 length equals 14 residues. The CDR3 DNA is TGTGCCAGCAGCCCGAGCTTGGATAACGGGGAGCAGTACTTC. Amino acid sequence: CASSPSLDNGEQYF.

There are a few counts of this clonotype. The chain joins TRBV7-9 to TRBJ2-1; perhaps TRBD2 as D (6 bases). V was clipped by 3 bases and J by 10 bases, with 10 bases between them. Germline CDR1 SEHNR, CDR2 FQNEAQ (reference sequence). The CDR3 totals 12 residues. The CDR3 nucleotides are TGTGCCAGCAGCTTCCAGGCGGGGGAGCAGTTCTTC. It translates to CASSFQAGEQFF.

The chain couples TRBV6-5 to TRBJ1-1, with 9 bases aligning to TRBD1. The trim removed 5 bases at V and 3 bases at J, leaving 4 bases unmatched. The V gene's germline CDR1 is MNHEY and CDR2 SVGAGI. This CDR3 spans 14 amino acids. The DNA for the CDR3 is TGTGCCAGCAGTACGGGGACAGGGTACACTGAAGCTTTCTTT. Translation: CASSTGTGYTEAFF.

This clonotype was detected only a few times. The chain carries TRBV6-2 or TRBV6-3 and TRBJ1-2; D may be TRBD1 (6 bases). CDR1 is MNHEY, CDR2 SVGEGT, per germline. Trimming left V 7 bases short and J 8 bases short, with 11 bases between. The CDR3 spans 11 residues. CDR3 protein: CASTQGRGYTF. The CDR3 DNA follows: TGTGCCAGCACCCAGGGGCGCGGCTACACCTTC.

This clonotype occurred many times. The CDR3 nucleotides read TGTGCCAGCTCTGGGTGGGGGAATCAGCCCCAGCATTTT. Translating it yields CASSGWGNQPQHF. V gene TRBV25-1 combines with J gene TRBJ1-5; a possible D gene is TRBD1 (5 bases). The germline CDR1 and CDR2 sequences are MGHDK and SYGVNS. Trimming stripped 8 bases from V and 4 bases from J, with 12 bases between. CDR3 length: 13 amino acids.

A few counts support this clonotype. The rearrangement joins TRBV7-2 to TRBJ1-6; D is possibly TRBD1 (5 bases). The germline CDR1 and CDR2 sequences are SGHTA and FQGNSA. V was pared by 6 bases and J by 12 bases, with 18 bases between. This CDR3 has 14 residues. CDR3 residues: CASSYGTSFLPLHF. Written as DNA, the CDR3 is TGTGCCAGCAGTTACGGGACGTCCTTTTTACCCCTCCACTTT.

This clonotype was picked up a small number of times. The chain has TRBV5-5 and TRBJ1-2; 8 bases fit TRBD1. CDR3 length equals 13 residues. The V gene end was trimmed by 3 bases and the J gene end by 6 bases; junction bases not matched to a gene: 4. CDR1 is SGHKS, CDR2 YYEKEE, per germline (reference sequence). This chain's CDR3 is CASSWTGPDGYTF. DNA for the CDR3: TGTGCCAGCAGCTGGACAGGGCCGGATGGCTACACCTTC.

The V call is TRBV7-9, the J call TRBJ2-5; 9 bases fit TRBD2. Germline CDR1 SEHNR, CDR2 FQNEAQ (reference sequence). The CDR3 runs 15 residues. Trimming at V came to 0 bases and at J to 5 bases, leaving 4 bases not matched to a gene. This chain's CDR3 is CASSLAGLAGETQYF. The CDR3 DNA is TGTGCCAGCAGCTTAGCGGGACTAGCTGGGGAGACCCAGTACTTC.

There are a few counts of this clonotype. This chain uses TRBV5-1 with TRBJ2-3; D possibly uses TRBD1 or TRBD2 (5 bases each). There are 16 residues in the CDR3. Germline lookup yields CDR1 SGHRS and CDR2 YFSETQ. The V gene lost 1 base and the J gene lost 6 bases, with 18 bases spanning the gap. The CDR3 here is CASSLPQGASLDTQYF. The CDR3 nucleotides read TGCGCCAGCAGCTTGCCTCAGGGAGCTAGTTTGGATACGCAGTATTTT.